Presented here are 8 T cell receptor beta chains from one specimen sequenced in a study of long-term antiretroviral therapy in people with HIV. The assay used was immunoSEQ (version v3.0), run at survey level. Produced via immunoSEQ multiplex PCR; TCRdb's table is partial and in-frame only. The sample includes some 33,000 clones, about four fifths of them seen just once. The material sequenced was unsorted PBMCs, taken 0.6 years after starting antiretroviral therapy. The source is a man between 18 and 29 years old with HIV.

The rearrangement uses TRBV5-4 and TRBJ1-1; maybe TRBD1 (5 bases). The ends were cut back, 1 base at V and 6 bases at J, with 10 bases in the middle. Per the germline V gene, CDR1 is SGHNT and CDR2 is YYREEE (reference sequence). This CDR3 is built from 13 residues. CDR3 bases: TGTGCCAGCAGCTTGACAGGAGGAGCTGAAGCTTTCTTT. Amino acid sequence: CASSLTGGAEAFF.

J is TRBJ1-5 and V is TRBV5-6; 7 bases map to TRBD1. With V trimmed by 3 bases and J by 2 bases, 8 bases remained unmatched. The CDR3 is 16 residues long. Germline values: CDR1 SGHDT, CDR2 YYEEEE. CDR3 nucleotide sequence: TGTGCCAGCAGCTCATACAGGGGAGGCGGCAATCAGCCCCAGCATTTT. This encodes CASSSYRGGGNQPQHF.

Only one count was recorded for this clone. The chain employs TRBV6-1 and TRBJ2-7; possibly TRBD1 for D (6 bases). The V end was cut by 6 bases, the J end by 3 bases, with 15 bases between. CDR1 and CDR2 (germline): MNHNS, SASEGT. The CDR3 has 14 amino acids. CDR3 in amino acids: CASRKPGVGYEQYF. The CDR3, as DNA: TGTGCCAGCAGAAAACCAGGGGTAGGCTACGAGCAGTACTTC.

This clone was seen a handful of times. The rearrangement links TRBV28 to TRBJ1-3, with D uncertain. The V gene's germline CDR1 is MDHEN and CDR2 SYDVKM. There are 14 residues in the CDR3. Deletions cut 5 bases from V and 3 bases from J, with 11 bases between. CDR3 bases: TGTGCCAGCAGTAGGGATATGGTTGGAAACACCATATATTTT. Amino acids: CASSRDMVGNTIYF.

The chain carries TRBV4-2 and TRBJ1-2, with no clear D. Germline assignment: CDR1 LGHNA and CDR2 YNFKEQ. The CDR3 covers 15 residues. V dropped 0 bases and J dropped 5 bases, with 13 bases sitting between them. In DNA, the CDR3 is TGTGCCAGCAGCCAAGATGCCAGCAGTGGGTATGGCTACACCTTC. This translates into CASSQDASSGYGYTF.

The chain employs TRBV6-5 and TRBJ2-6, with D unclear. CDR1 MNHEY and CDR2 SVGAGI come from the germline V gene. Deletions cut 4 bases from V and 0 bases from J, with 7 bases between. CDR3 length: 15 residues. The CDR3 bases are TGTGCCAGCAGTTCAACACCCTCTGGGGCCAACGTCCTGACTTTC. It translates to CASSSTPSGANVLTF.

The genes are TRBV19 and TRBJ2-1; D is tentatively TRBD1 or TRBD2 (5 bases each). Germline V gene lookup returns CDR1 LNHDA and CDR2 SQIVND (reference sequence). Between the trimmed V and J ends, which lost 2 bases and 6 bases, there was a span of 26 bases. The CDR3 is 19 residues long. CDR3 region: CASSIRGPDWEGATNEQFF. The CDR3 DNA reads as TGTGCCAGTAGTATACGAGGACCGGACTGGGAAGGGGCCACCAATGAGCAGTTCTTC.

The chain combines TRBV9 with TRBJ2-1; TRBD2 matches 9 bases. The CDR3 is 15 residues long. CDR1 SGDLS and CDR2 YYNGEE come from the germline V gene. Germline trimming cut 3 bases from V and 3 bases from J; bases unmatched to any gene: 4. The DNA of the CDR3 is TGTGCCAGCAGCGCAGCGGGAGGAGTCTACAATGAGCAGTTCTTC. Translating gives CASSAAGGVYNEQFF.